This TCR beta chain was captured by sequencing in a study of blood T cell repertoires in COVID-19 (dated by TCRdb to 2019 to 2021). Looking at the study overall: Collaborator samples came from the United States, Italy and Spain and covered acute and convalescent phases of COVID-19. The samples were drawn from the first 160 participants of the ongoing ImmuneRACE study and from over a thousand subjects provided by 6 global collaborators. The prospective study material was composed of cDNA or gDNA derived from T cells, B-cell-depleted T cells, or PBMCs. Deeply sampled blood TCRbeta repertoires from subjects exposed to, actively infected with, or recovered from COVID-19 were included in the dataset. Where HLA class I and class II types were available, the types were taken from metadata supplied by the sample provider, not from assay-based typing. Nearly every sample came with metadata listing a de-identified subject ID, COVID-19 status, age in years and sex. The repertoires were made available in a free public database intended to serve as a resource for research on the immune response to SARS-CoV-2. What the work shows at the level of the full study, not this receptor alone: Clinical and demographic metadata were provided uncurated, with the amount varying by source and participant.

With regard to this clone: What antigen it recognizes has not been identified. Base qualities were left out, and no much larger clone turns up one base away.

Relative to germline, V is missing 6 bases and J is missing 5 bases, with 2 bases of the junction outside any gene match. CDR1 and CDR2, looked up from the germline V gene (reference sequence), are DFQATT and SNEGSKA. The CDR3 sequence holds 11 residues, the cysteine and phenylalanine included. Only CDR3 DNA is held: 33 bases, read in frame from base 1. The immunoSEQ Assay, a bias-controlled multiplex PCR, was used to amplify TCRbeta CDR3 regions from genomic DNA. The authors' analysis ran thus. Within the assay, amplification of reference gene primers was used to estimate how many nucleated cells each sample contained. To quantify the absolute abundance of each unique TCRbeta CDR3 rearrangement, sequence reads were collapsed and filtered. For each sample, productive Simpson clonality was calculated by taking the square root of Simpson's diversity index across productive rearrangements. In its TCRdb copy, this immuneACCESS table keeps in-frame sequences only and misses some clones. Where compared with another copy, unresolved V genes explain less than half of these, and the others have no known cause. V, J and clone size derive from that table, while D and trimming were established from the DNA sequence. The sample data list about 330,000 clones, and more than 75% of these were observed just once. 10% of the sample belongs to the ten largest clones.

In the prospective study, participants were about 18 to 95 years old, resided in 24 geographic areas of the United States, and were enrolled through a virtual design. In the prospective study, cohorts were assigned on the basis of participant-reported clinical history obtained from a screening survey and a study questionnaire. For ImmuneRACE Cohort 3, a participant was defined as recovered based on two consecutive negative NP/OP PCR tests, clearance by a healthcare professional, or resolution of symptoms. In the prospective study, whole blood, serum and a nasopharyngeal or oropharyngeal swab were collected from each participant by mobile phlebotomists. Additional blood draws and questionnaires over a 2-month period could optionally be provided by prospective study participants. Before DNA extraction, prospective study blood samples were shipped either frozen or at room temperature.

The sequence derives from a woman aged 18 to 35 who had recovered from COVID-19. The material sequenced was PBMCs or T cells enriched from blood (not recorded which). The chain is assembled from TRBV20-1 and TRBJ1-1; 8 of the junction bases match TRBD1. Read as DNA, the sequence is TGCAGTGCAGGACAGGGTACTGAAGCTTTCTTT. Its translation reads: CSAGQGTEAFF.